This T cell receptor beta chain was found in a study of cytomegalovirus exposure and HLA in healthy donors. The study's findings and limits: It is likely that the observed cluster of highly shared sequence variants was a sequencing artifact. As immune exposure information, only CMV serostatus was available.

The PCR was carried out with 60 Vbeta primers and 13 Jbeta primers. Here immunoSEQ multiplex PCR was the method, and the copy in TCRdb shows in-frame clones only, minus some. The table lists some 120,000 clones, more than 60% of them singletons. Trimming removed 0 bases at V and 2 bases at J, with 7 bases between. Germline CDR1 is KGHSH and CDR2 is LQKENI. This CDR3 has 14 amino acids. As concerns this clone: Its antigen is not identified.

This TCR derives from a female donor in good health and CMV-seronegative. This chain uses TRBV18 with TRBJ2-5, with D perhaps TRBD2 (6 bases). The specimen sequenced was PBMCs. CDR3 region: CASSPPGLQETQYF. The CDR3 bases are TGTGCCAGCTCACCACCAGGACTACAAGAGACCCAGTACTTC. Full variable domain (remainder filled in from reference TRBV18 and TRBJ2-5): NAGVMQNPRHLVRRRGQEARLRCSPMKGHSHVYWYRQLPEEGLKFMVYLQKENIIDESGMPKERFSAEFPKEGPSILRIQQVVRGDSAAYFCASSPPGLQETQYFGPGTRLLVL.